The 11 T cell receptor beta chains below come from one sample, sequenced in a study of neoadjuvant anti-PD-1 for oral cavity cancer. Noted time point: after neoadjuvant nivolumab, at surgical resection. The table came from immunoSEQ multiplex PCR; TCRdb's copy has only in-frame clones and leaves some out. Here the sample spans 9,000 to 10,000 clones, about 66% being singletons. Specimen: PBMCs, collected after nivolumab (anti-PD-1) treatment. These receptors all come from a person between 40 and 80 years old with oral cavity squamous cell carcinoma.

V and J are TRBV6-1 and TRBJ2-3; 10 bases line up with TRBD2. The length of the CDR3 is 14 residues. V was pared by 10 bases and J by 4 bases, with 8 bases of the junction left unmatched. The germline V gene has CDR1 MNHNS and CDR2 SASEGT. The CDR3 sequence is CATNLAGGPDTQYF. For the CDR3, the DNA is TGTGCCACCAACTTAGCGGGGGGCCCAGATACGCAGTATTTT.

This chain links TRBV5-4 with TRBJ2-7; TRBD2 matches 7 bases. This CDR3 spans 13 amino acids. J gave up 6 bases and V 4 bases, and 7 bases lay outside the gene matches. CDR1 and CDR2 (germline): SGHNT, YYREEE (reference sequence). The CDR3 is CASSGGGDVEQYF. CDR3 nucleotides: TGTGCCAGCAGCGGGGGAGGGGATGTCGAGCAGTACTTC.

The gene calls are TRBV6-5 and TRBJ2-5; no reliable D call. The CDR3 totals 13 residues. CDR1 and CDR2 from the germline V gene are MNHEY and SVGAGI. V was cut by 2 bases and J by 2 bases, with 6 bases left in between. CDR3 DNA: TGTGCCAGCAGTTACAATTCTCAAGAGACCCAGTACTTC. This translates into CASSYNSQETQYF.

As DNA, the CDR3 is TGTGCCAGCACCCCGGGAGGAGGGTTTACTGAAGCTTTCTTT. Translated, it gives CASTPGGGFTEAFF. The genes are TRBV7-9 and TRBJ1-1; the D is unclear. The CDR3 extends over 14 amino acids. Germline-derived CDR1 and CDR2 are SEHNR and FQNEAQ (reference sequence). V dropped 7 bases and J dropped 5 bases, with 17 bases sitting between them. The full variable domain, completed using reference TRBV7-9 and TRBJ1-1, is DTGVSQNPRHKITKRGQNVTFRCDPISEHNRLYWYRQTLGQGPEFLTYFQNEAQLEKSRLLSDRFSAERPKGSFSTLEIQRTEQGDSAMYLCASTPGGGFTEAFFGQGTRLTVV.

This rearrangement joins TRBV7-9 to TRBJ2-3; D may be TRBD2 (6 bases). V was trimmed by 5 bases and J by 5 bases, leaving 20 bases between them. The CDR3 spans 16 residues. Germline assignment: CDR1 SEHNR and CDR2 FQNEAQ (reference sequence). The CDR3 region has the DNA TGTGCCAGCAGCCTCCCGGGGCGGGGCGAGCAAGATACGCAGTATTTT. It codes for CASSLPGRGEQDTQYF.

This clone has only a few counts. This sequence joins TRBV19 and TRBJ1-5; 8 bases match TRBD1. In germline, CDR1 is LNHDA, CDR2 SQIVND (reference sequence). This CDR3 has 14 residues. After removal of 5 bases from V and 6 bases from J, the junction contained 6 bases not matched to a gene. The CDR3 spells CASSDGQGPQPQHF. In nucleotides, the CDR3 is TGTGCCAGTAGTGACGGACAGGGCCCTCAGCCCCAGCATTTT.

This clone was found a few times. The CDR3 DNA follows: TGTGCCAGTAGTATCGACAGATGGAACACTGAAGCTTTCTTT. Translating it yields CASSIDRWNTEAFF. The V and J genes are TRBV19 and TRBJ1-1; possible D gene TRBD1, 5 bases. The germline CDR1 and CDR2 sequences are LNHDA and SQIVND (reference sequence). Trimming removed 3 bases from V and 1 base from J, with 9 bases in between. The CDR3 is 14 amino acids.

This clone has more than one count but fewer than ten. The chain recombines TRBV5-4 with TRBJ2-5; the D gene is possibly TRBD1 (6 bases). The germline gives CDR1 SGHNT, CDR2 YYREEE (reference sequence). The CDR3 contains 13 residues. Trimming took 4 bases from V and 2 from J, leaving 9 bases between them. The CDR3 protein is CASSPGQQETQYF. In nucleotides, the CDR3 is TGTGCCAGCAGCCCCGGACAGCAAGAGACCCAGTACTTC.

CDR3 in DNA: TGTGCCAGCAGCTTAGTACTAGCGGGCCACGAGCAGTACTTC. Translation gives CASSLVLAGHEQYF. This chain links TRBV11-2 with TRBJ2-7; TRBD2 matches 9 bases. The CDR3 runs 14 residues. Trimming took 1 base from V and 5 from J; bases not matched to a gene: 3. The germline gives CDR1 SGHAT, CDR2 FQNNGV.

The chain links TRBV27 to TRBJ2-5; a weak D match, TRBD2 (7 bases). This CDR3 is 15 amino acids long. Between the trimmed V and J ends, which lost 5 bases and 5 bases, there was a span of 18 bases. CDR1 is MNHEY, CDR2 SMNVEV, per germline (reference sequence). Here the CDR3 DNA reads TGTGCCAGCAGTGCCTTGGGGGGGCGCAGGGAGACCCAGTACTTC. It encodes CASSALGGRRETQYF.

V and J are TRBV27 and TRBJ2-7; tentatively, D is TRBD2 (6 bases). Deletions cut 5 bases from V and 6 bases from J, with 17 bases between. The germline CDR1 and CDR2 sequences are MNHEY and SMNVEV (reference sequence). CDR3 length: 14 amino acids. The CDR3: CASSGGLLGGEQYF. The CDR3 DNA sequence: TGTGCCAGCAGTGGAGGACTCCTGGGGGGCGAGCAGTACTTC.